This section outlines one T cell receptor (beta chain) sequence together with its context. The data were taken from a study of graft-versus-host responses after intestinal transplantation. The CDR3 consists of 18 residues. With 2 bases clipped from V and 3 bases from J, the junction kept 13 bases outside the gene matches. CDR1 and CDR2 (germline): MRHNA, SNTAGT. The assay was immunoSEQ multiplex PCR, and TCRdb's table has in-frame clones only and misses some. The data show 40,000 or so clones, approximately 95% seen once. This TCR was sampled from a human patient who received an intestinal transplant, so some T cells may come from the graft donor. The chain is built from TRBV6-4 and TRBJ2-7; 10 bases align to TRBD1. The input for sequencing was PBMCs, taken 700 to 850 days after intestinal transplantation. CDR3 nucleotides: TGTGCCAGCAGTGACCCGATAATACCCGGGACAGGGGTCTACGAGCAGTACTTC. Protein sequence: CASSDPIIPGTGVYEQYF.